Only a few counts were recorded for the clone carrying this T cell receptor (beta chain). The data were produced by immunoSEQ multiplex PCR, yet TCRdb's version contains in-frame clones alone and is incomplete. The data show roughly 58,000 clones, with just over 70% seen just once and roughly 49% held by the top ten. This specimen comes from a study of blood T cell repertoires in COVID-19. Study-level background: Italy, Spain and the United States were the sources of the convalescent and acute COVID-19 samples.

The specimen was PBMCs or T cells enriched from blood (not recorded which). This clonotype was obtained from a woman aged 55-70 years who had been exposed to COVID-19.

CDR3 region: CASSLGGINEQYF. In DNA form, the CDR3 reads TGTGCCAGCAGCCTAGGGGGAATCAACGAGCAGTACTTC. The chain employs TRBV12-3 or TRBV12-4 and TRBJ2-7; maybe TRBD1 (6 bases). The length of the CDR3 is 13 residues. V was cut by 6 bases and J by 5 bases, with 14 bases left in between.